What follows is one TCR beta chain and its context. Its specificity is unknown. Run at survey level, the immunoSEQ assay was version v3.0. The assay was immunoSEQ multiplex PCR, and TCRdb's table has in-frame clones only and misses some. In the table there are about 39,000 clones, approximately 85% of which are singletons. This entry belongs to a study of long-term antiretroviral therapy in people with HIV. Study-wide points: Following ART, diversity rose but still fell short of transplant donor controls.

The sequence was collected from a woman aged 45-60 years with HIV. The material sequenced was unsorted PBMCs, taken 3.1 years after starting antiretroviral therapy.

The CDR3 here is CASSPPGLGETQYF. The CDR3 coding sequence is TGTGCCAGCAGCCCGCCGGGCCTGGGAGAGACCCAGTACTTC. The rearrangement links TRBV11-2 to TRBJ2-5; no definite D call. Trimming cost V 5 bases and J 4 bases, with 14 bases left between them. CDR1 and CDR2 (germline): SGHAT, FQNNGV. The CDR3 is 14 residues long. Together with reference TRBV11-2 and TRBJ2-5, the CDR3 gives the full variable domain: EAGVAQSPRYKIIEKRQSVAFWCNPISGHATLYWYQQILGQGPKLLIQFQNNGVVDDSQLPKDRFSAERLKGVDSTLKIQPAKLEDSAVYLCASSPPGLGETQYFGPGTRLLVL.